Below, 27 T cell receptor beta chains from the same sample are listed, as sequenced in a study of blood T cell repertoires in COVID-19. Only in-frame clones appear in the TCRdb table, and some are missing; sequencing was by immunoSEQ multiplex PCR. The sample has about 170,000 clones; 83% are singletons. Sequenced: peripheral blood. The receptors were gathered from an elderly woman with acute or convalescent COVID-19.

This clone was counted between two and nine times. V and J are TRBV15 and TRBJ1-1; no definite D call. The CDR3 has 15 amino acids. The germline gives CDR1 LNHNV, CDR2 YYDKDF (reference sequence). Between the trimmed V and J ends, which lost 0 bases and 3 bases, there was a span of 11 bases. The chain's CDR3 is CATSREVGRDTEAFF. The CDR3 DNA is TGTGCCACCAGCAGAGAGGTAGGCCGGGACACTGAAGCTTTCTTT.

The chain combines TRBV28 with TRBJ1-1; D uncertain. The germline V gene has CDR1 MDHEN and CDR2 SYDVKM. Trimming left V 10 bases short and J 3 bases short, with 6 bases between. This CDR3 has 10 residues. As DNA, the CDR3 is TGTGCCACCCTATACACTGAAGCTTTCTTT. Amino acid sequence: CATLYTEAFF.

The rearrangement links TRBV6-6 to TRBJ2-7, with 9 positions matching TRBD1. V lost 0 bases and J lost 2; bases outside the gene matches: 2. CDR1 and CDR2 from the germline V gene are MNHNY and SVGAGI (reference sequence). The CDR3 runs to 15 residues. CDR3 sequence reads: CASSYSGQGPYEQYF. The CDR3 DNA is TGTGCCAGCAGTTACTCGGGACAGGGTCCCTACGAGCAGTACTTC.

As to this clone: The sample has other DNA sequences that encode this CDR3 too. The chain combines TRBV18 with TRBJ2-3; D may be TRBD2 (5 bases). Germline V gene lookup returns CDR1 KGHSH and CDR2 LQKENI. The ends were cut back, 0 bases at V and 3 bases at J, with 10 bases in the middle. The CDR3 loop spans 15 amino acids. The CDR3 DNA sequence: TGTGCCAGCTCACCACCGGACTTACGAACAGATACGCAGTATTTT. This encodes CASSPPDLRTDTQYF.

Only one count was recorded for this clone. The genes are TRBV7-6 and TRBJ2-7; possible D gene TRBD2, 6 bases. The CDR3 is made up of 17 amino acids. V lost 1 base, J lost 6 bases, and 22 bases lay in between. The germline gives CDR1 SGHVS, CDR2 FNYEAQ. DNA of the CDR3: TGTGCCAGCAGCTTAGGGGCCTCGACGGGGGTATCGATCGAGCAGTACTTC. The encoded protein is CASSLGASTGVSIEQYF.

V usage is TRBV5-6 and J usage is TRBJ1-6, with 7 bases aligning to TRBD1. The J segment lost 9 bases and the V segment lost 3 bases, leaving 3 bases of the junction unmatched. The CDR3 runs 13 residues. From germline, CDR1 is SGHDT and CDR2 YYEEEE. The CDR3: CASSWDSSSPLHF. The CDR3 nucleotides read TGTGCCAGCAGCTGGGACAGCTCTTCACCCCTCCACTTT.

This clone occurred a few times. The chain employs TRBV6-5 and TRBJ2-3, with 8 bases matching TRBD1. This CDR3 is 14 amino acids long. J lost 3 bases, V lost 6 bases, and 5 bases had no gene match. Germline-derived CDR1 and CDR2 are MNHEY and SVGAGI. The CDR3 here is CASSRDRRTDTQYF. In nucleotides, the CDR3 is TGTGCCAGCAGCCGGGACAGGAGAACAGATACGCAGTATTTT.

The V call is TRBV11-2, the J call TRBJ2-7; a weak D match, TRBD1 (6 bases). CDR3 length: 16 residues. CDR1 and CDR2 (germline): SGHAT, FQNNGV. V gave up 2 bases and J gave up 8 bases, with 22 bases separating them. The CDR3 reads CASSLLGAQGVGQQYF. For the CDR3, the DNA is TGTGCCAGCAGCTTACTGGGGGCGCAAGGTGTTGGGCAGCAGTACTTC.

The chain links TRBV7-2 to TRBJ2-7, with 14 positions matching TRBD2. Germline CDR1 reads SGHTA; CDR2 reads FQGNSA. This CDR3 is built from 17 residues. Germline trimming cut 5 bases from V and 0 bases from J; bases unmatched to any gene: 6. The CDR3 here is CASSLGLAGVFSYEQYF. CDR3 DNA sequence: TGTGCCAGCAGCCTGGGACTAGCGGGAGTCTTCTCCTACGAGCAGTACTTC. Filled out from reference TRBV7-2 and TRBJ2-7, the complete variable domain reads GAGVSQSPSNKVTEKGKDVELRCDPISGHTALYWYRQSLGQGLEFLIYFQGNSAPDKSGLPSDRFSAERTGGSVSTLTIQRTQQEDSAVYLCASSLGLAGVFSYEQYFGPGTRLTVT.

This clone occurred once. The chain has TRBV19 and TRBJ2-6, with 9 bases fitting TRBD1. Germline V lookup: CDR1 LNHDA, CDR2 SQIVND (reference sequence). This CDR3 contains 18 residues. J lost 2 bases, V lost 7 bases, and 12 bases had no gene match. The CDR3 DNA reads TGTGCCAGTACCAGACACGGGACAGGGTCAACTGGGGCCAACGTCCTGACTTTC. This codes for CASTRHGTGSTGANVLTF.

The chain combines TRBV5-4 with TRBJ2-5, with 9 bases matching TRBD2. The V gene's germline CDR1 is SGHNT and CDR2 YYREEE (reference sequence). The CDR3 extends over 15 amino acids. Trimming at V came to 3 bases and at J to 3 bases, leaving 6 bases not matched to a gene. CDR3 DNA: TGTGCCAGCAGCTCCTTAGCGGGGGAAAAAGAGACCCAGTACTTC. As protein: CASSSLAGEKETQYF.

The chain carries TRBV27 and TRBJ2-7; 11 bases align to TRBD2. The CDR3 is 15 amino acids. V shed 6 bases, J shed 0 bases, and the junction held 4 bases outside the gene matches. CDR1 is MNHEY and CDR2 is SMNVEV in the germline V gene (reference sequence). CDR3 nucleotides: TGTGCCAGCAGCATAGCGGGAGGGCGCTCCTACGAGCAGTACTTC. Translating gives CASSIAGGRSYEQYF.

This clone was detected once. The rearrangement links TRBV14 to TRBJ2-3, with unresolved D. The CDR3 is 15 residues long. CDR1 and CDR2 (germline): SGHDN, FVKESK. V lost 5 bases to trimming and J lost 1 base, with 13 bases between them. CDR3 in DNA: TGTGCCAGCAGCACTCGATATCGAGGCACAGATACGCAGTATTTT. Encoded protein: CASSTRYRGTDTQYF.

The rearrangement links TRBV12-3 or TRBV12-4 to TRBJ2-3; tentatively, D is TRBD2 (5 bases). The CDR3 has 13 amino acids. V shed 5 bases and J shed 6 bases, with 12 bases lying between them. The CDR3 nucleotides are TGTGCCAGCAGTGGCTGGATAGCGGATACGCAGTATTTT. Protein: CASSGWIADTQYF.

As regards this clone: A read error may produce the germline difference seen at one junction end. J is TRBJ1-1 and V is TRBV3-1 (or the pseudogene TRBV3-2); D remains ambiguous. Germline loops: CDR1 LGHDT, CDR2 YNNKEL (reference sequence). This CDR3 is 14 amino acids long. This chain's CDR3 is CVSSPIEGYTEAFF. In DNA, the CDR3 is TGTGTCAGCAGCCCAATCGAGGGATACACTGAAGCTTTCTTT.

The chain links TRBV7-2 to TRBJ1-3; TRBD1 agrees at 10 bases. The CDR3 runs 15 residues. Germline V gene lookup returns CDR1 SGHTA and CDR2 FQGNSA. The V and J ends lost 3 bases and 2 bases, in that order; junction bases with no gene match: 1. The CDR3 nucleotides read TGTGCCAGCAGCTTCGACAGGGGGCCTGGAAACACCATATATTTT. The encoded protein is CASSFDRGPGNTIYF.

The gene calls are TRBV7-8 and TRBJ1-1; D gene unclear. CDR1 is SGHVS, CDR2 FQNEAQ, per germline. V lost 5 bases and J 0 bases, leaving 10 bases between the germline ends. The CDR3 covers 14 residues. The CDR3 here is CASSPLRMNTEAFF. The CDR3 bases are TGTGCCAGCAGCCCGCTACGCATGAACACTGAAGCTTTCTTT.

The rearrangement links TRBV7-8 to TRBJ2-5; a possible D gene is TRBD2 (5 bases). This CDR3 has 15 amino acids. Looked up from germline, CDR1 is SGHVS and CDR2 is FQNEAQ. The V end was cut by 1 base, the J end by 4 bases, with 13 bases between. CDR3 protein: CASSLGGASTETQYF. The CDR3, as DNA: TGTGCCAGCAGCTTAGGGGGAGCTAGCACAGAGACCCAGTACTTC.

This clone turned up a few times. This sequence joins TRBV15 and TRBJ2-7; maybe TRBD2 (5 bases). From germline, CDR1 is LNHNV and CDR2 YYDKDF (reference sequence). V lost 3 bases to trimming and J lost 3 bases, with 18 bases between them. CDR3 length equals 16 residues. CDR3 nucleotide sequence: TGTGCCACCAGCAGTGGGTTTCGGGGATCGGGCTACGAGCAGTACTTC. It codes for CATSSGFRGSGYEQYF.

This sequence joins TRBV5-1 and TRBJ2-7; tentative D call: TRBD1 (6 bases). V was trimmed by 1 base and J by 3 bases, leaving 17 bases between them. Germline V gene lookup returns CDR1 SGHRS and CDR2 YFSETQ. The CDR3 contains 16 residues. The CDR3 here is CASSLNIGEGVYEQYF. The CDR3 DNA follows: TGCGCCAGCAGCTTGAACATTGGAGAGGGGGTCTACGAGCAGTACTTC.

The chain is built from TRBV30 and TRBJ2-1; 14 bases match TRBD2. Germline CDR1 and CDR2: GTSNPN and SVGIG (reference sequence). With 4 bases clipped from V and 4 bases from J, the junction kept 3 bases outside the gene matches. The CDR3 covers 15 residues. The CDR3 DNA is TGTGCCTGGAACCGACTAGCGGGAGGGTACAATGAGCAGTTCTTC. It encodes CAWNRLAGGYNEQFF.

V usage is TRBV5-4 and J usage is TRBJ2-5, with D unclear. V was cut by 0 bases and J by 0 bases, with 9 bases left in between. Per the germline V gene, CDR1 is SGHNT and CDR2 is YYREEE (reference sequence). There are 15 residues in the CDR3. The CDR3 sequence: CASSLALGYQETQYF. The CDR3, as DNA: TGTGCCAGCAGCTTGGCATTGGGCTACCAAGAGACCCAGTACTTC.

This clone was detected a few times. The chain recombines TRBV7-2 with TRBJ2-4, with 8 bases that match TRBD2. J gave up 3 bases and V 1 base, and 5 bases lay outside the gene matches. The CDR3 covers 16 residues. Germline V gene lookup returns CDR1 SGHTA and CDR2 FQGNSA. CDR3: CASSLVLAEVKNIQYF. In nucleotides, the CDR3 is TGTGCCAGCAGCTTAGTACTAGCGGAGGTCAAAAACATTCAGTACTTC.

This clone has just a few counts. V is TRBV30 and J is TRBJ1-3; D not certain. CDR1 and CDR2 (germline): GTSNPN, SVGIG (reference sequence). The CDR3 extends over 14 amino acids. V lost 4 bases and J lost 3, with 13 bases in between. Here the CDR3 DNA reads TGTGCCTGGAAAACGGGGATTTTTGGAAACACCATATATTTT. Translated: CAWKTGIFGNTIYF.

The chain combines TRBV6-5 with TRBJ1-5; the D is unclear. Germline CDR1 and CDR2: MNHEY and SVGAGI. The ends were cut back, 5 bases at V and 4 bases at J, with 15 bases in the middle. This CDR3 has 15 residues. CDR3 in amino acids: CASSPLGQPNQPQHF. CDR3 in DNA: TGTGCCAGCAGTCCACTTGGGCAGCCAAATCAGCCCCAGCATTTT.

J is TRBJ1-5 and V is TRBV4-1; D is ambiguous. Germline CDR1 reads MGHRA; CDR2 reads YSYEKL. The CDR3 spans 15 residues. V dropped 2 bases and J dropped 4 bases, with 12 bases sitting between them. CDR3 in amino acids: CASSQYATSNQPQHF. For the CDR3, the DNA is TGCGCCAGCAGCCAATACGCTACGAGTAATCAGCCCCAGCATTTT.

V and J are TRBV30 and TRBJ2-7; unclear D gene. CDR3 length: 13 residues. Between the trimmed V and J ends, which lost 0 bases and 2 bases, there was a span of 8 bases. Germline V CDR1 and CDR2: GTSNPN, SVGIG (reference sequence). The CDR3 reads CAWSVRSPYEQYF. CDR3 DNA: TGTGCCTGGAGTGTACGTAGTCCCTACGAGCAGTACTTC.